This T cell receptor beta chain was captured by sequencing in a study of blood T cell repertoires in COVID-19 (dated by TCRdb to between 2020 and 2021). For the study in its entirety: Samples from collaborators originated in the United States, Italy and Spain and spanned both the acute and convalescent phases of COVID-19. The repertoires were released in a freely available public database meant as a resource for research on the immune response to SARS-CoV-2. Deeply sampled blood TCRbeta repertoires from subjects exposed to, actively infected with, or recovered from COVID-19 were included in the dataset. Where available, HLA class I and class II types were obtained from metadata supplied by the sample provider rather than from assay-based typing. Samples came from the ongoing ImmuneRACE study (first 160 participants) plus 1,254 subjects from 6 global collaborators. Sample metadata almost always included a de-identified subject ID, COVID-19 status, age in years and sex. The prospective study material was composed of cDNA or gDNA derived from T cells, B-cell-depleted T cells, or PBMCs. Summary of the overall study and its limitations: The amount of clinical and demographic metadata varied by source and participant and was provided uncurated.

In the case of this clone: This clone's antigen is unknown. No quality values exist for individual bases; no much larger clone is one base distant.

TCRbeta CDR3 regions were amplified from genomic DNA by means of the immunoSEQ Assay, a bias-controlled multiplex PCR. Turning to the authors' computational methods: The number of nucleated cells in each sample was estimated from the amplification of reference gene primers within the assay. To quantify the absolute abundance of each unique TCRbeta CDR3 rearrangement, sequence reads were collapsed and filtered. For each sample, productive Simpson clonality was calculated by taking the square root of Simpson's diversity index across productive rearrangements. TCRdb holds this immuneACCESS table with in-frame rearrangements only. Some clones are missing; in checked studies, unresolved V genes explain under half, and the rest has no known cause. The V and J calls and the clone size are those of that table, but D and trimming were determined from the DNA. The sample table shows roughly 260,000 clones, and approximately 77% are seen once. The ten largest clonotypes hold 3.1% of the sample.

The collaborating institutions used their own protocols to collect whole blood in K2EDTA tubes. For TCRbeta analysis, collaborators shipped samples as frozen whole blood, isolated PBMCs, or DNA extracted from either of those sample types. The CDR3, from cysteine to phenylalanine, totals 12 residues. Only CDR3 DNA remains: 36 bases, in frame from the first base. V and J are truncated by 2 bases and 6 bases respectively, leaving an intervening sequence of 8 bases. Taken from the germline V gene, the CDR1 and CDR2 loops are MNHEY and SVGEGT. Sequencing input: peripheral blood. The receptor was derived from a woman aged 18 to 35 with acute or convalescent COVID-19. Rearrangement joined TRBV6-2 or TRBV6-3 to TRBJ2-7, with no confidently assigned D gene. The DNA sequence reads TGTGCCAGCAGTTACCGCGGTTCCGAGCAGTACTTC. Translated, this gives CASSYRGSEQYF.